The 5 T cell receptor beta chains in this list originate from one sample, sequenced in a study of blood T cell repertoires in COVID-19. Only in-frame clones appear in the TCRdb table, and some are missing; sequencing was by immunoSEQ multiplex PCR. The sample carries about 200,000 clones, roughly 90% recorded once. Sequencing used peripheral blood. These receptors came from a man aged 50-59 years with acute or convalescent COVID-19.

The CDR3 DNA reads TGTGCCAGCAGCTCCCGCCGGGTACGAAGCACTGAAGCTTTCTTT. It specifies CASSSRRVRSTEAFF. This sequence joins TRBV5-8 and TRBJ1-1; D call uncertain. Trimming removed 3 bases from V and 4 bases from J, with 16 bases in between. This CDR3 region has 15 residues. The V gene's germline CDR1 is SGHTS and CDR2 YDEGEE.

The V gene is TRBV27, the J gene TRBJ2-7, with 8 bases that match TRBD2. Looked up from germline, CDR1 is MNHEY and CDR2 is SMNVEV (reference sequence). This CDR3 contains 15 residues. Germline trimming cut 4 bases from V and 4 bases from J; bases unmatched to any gene: 9. CDR3 DNA sequence: TGTGCCAGCAGTTCCCTCGGTAGCGGGAAATACGAGCAGTACTTC. Amino acids: CASSSLGSGKYEQYF.

The chain uses TRBV5-1 and TRBJ1-4; TRBD1 matches at 9 bases. The junction had 5 bases not matched to a gene; V was cut back by 2 bases and J by 3 bases. This CDR3 spans 16 amino acids. The germline V gene encodes CDR1 SGHRS and CDR2 YFSETQ. This chain's CDR3 is CASSLQGATANEKLFF. Here the CDR3 DNA reads TGCGCCAGCAGCTTACAGGGGGCGACTGCTAATGAAAAACTGTTTTTT. Filled out from reference TRBV5-1 and TRBJ1-4, the complete variable domain reads KAGVTQTPRYLIKTRGQQVTLSCSPISGHRSVSWYQQTPGQGLQFLFEYFSETQRNKGNFPGRFSGRQFSNSRSEMNVSTLELGDSALYLCASSLQGATANEKLFFGSGTQLSVL.

The CDR3 region has the DNA TGTGCCAGCACCTATTCGAGCGGATCCTACGAGCAGTACTTC. Its protein product is CASTYSSGSYEQYF. V and J are TRBV28 and TRBJ2-7; D is possibly TRBD2 (5 bases). The V gene's germline CDR1 is MDHEN and CDR2 SYDVKM. The length of the CDR3 is 14 residues. Trimming removed 7 bases at V and 1 base at J, with 14 bases between.

The chain has TRBV11-2 and TRBJ2-7, with TRBD1 identical over 7 bases. The CDR3 consists of 15 residues. Germline V CDR1 and CDR2: SGHAT, FQNNGV. Trimming removed 4 bases from V and 7 bases from J; junction bases left unmatched: 13. This CDR3 is CASSSSGTVTGEQYF. The CDR3 DNA reads as TGTGCCAGCAGCTCCTCCGGGACAGTCACCGGAGAGCAGTACTTC.